The 13 T cell receptor beta chains below were found in one sample sequenced in a study of CD8+CD57+ T cells in acquired aplastic anemia. TCR beta VDJ and CDR3 profiles were obtained from a genomic DNA template. TCRdb re-derived calls from the reads in MiXCR, one entry per CDR3 protein. The table lists under 350,000 distinct CDR3 sequences, 55% to 65% of them singletons. The sequenced sample consisted of sorted CD4+, CD8+, or CD8+CD57+ T cells (not recorded which) from PBMCs. The receptors originated from a human donor with severe aplastic anemia or a healthy control (not recorded which).

This clonotype appeared many times. The chain's CDR3 is CASSPRDKNIQYF. CDR3 nucleotide sequence: TGTGCCAGCAGCCCCCGGGACAAAAACATTCAGTACTTC. The J gene is TRBJ2-4, the V gene TRBV6-1; tentative D call: TRBD2 (5 bases). The V gene lost 6 bases and the J gene lost 3 bases, with 9 bases spanning the gap. Germline loops: CDR1 MNHNS, CDR2 SASEGT. The CDR3 sequence is 13 residues long.

The V and J genes are TRBV24-1 and TRBJ2-5; D remains unclear. This CDR3 comprises 11 residues. In germline, CDR1 is KGHDR, CDR2 SFDVKD. V lost 5 bases and J lost 4, with 4 bases in between. The chain's CDR3 is CATSVGETQYF. As DNA, the CDR3 is TGTGCCACCAGTGTTGGAGAGACCCAGTACTTC.

The chain couples TRBV7-3 to TRBJ2-1; possible D gene TRBD2, 6 bases. The CDR3 length is 16 residues. The germline V and J ends were trimmed by 2 bases and 0 bases, with 11 bases remaining between them. CDR1 SGHTA and CDR2 FQGTGA come from the germline V gene. CDR3 in amino acids: CASSLVSGTSYNEQFF. CDR3 coding DNA: TGTGCCAGCAGCTTAGTTAGCGGTACCTCCTACAATGAGCAGTTCTTC.

The rearrangement uses TRBV7-3 and TRBJ1-1; no clear D gene. The V end was cut by 5 bases, the J end by 11 bases, with 15 bases between. The CDR3 consists of 12 residues. Germline V gene lookup returns CDR1 SGHTA and CDR2 FQGTGA. Here the CDR3 reads CASSTGVRSAFF. The CDR3 DNA reads as TGTGCCAGCAGCACGGGAGTACGGTCGGCTTTCTTT.

Regarding this clonotype: The junction and the germline gene differ at one end; a read error may be behind it. The J gene is TRBJ1-2, the V gene TRBV7-9, with D unresolved. This CDR3 is built from 14 residues. Germline values: CDR1 SEHNR, CDR2 FQNEAQ (reference sequence). The chain's CDR3 is CASRANVGAYGCTF. The CDR3 coding sequence is TGTGCCAGCAGGGCCAATGTGGGAGCTTATGGCTGCACCTTC.

The chain joins TRBV11-3 to TRBJ1-6; D perhaps matches TRBD1 (5 bases). The germline CDR1 and CDR2 sequences are SGHNT and YENEEA. The V and J ends lost 1 base and 16 bases respectively, with 14 bases between them. The CDR3 is made up of 13 amino acids. The CDR3 protein is CASSLGGTERLHF. The CDR3 DNA reads as TGTGCCAGCAGCTTAGGGGGGACGGAAAGACTCCACTTT.

This clonotype was counted at least ten times. The genes are TRBV19 and TRBJ1-5; 7 nucleotides line up with TRBD1. CDR1 is LNHDA, CDR2 SQIVND, per germline (reference sequence). The CDR3 runs to 14 residues. The ends lost 3 bases at V and 4 bases at J; junction bases unmatched: 3. Written as DNA, the CDR3 is TGTGCCAGTAGTATCCCGACAGGGAATCAGCCCCAGCATTTT. It specifies CASSIPTGNQPQHF.

This clonotype was counted a few times. This rearrangement joins TRBV7-3 to TRBJ2-1; D is perhaps TRBD1 (6 bases). Trimming shortened V by 5 bases and J by 2 bases, and 10 bases separated the two germline ends. CDR3 length equals 14 residues. Looked up from germline, CDR1 is SGHTA and CDR2 is FQGTGA. The CDR3 loop is CASSLQGTYNEQFF. CDR3 bases: TGTGCCAGCAGCCTACAGGGTACCTACAATGAGCAGTTCTTC.

This clonotype was detected ten times or more. The V call is TRBV6-1, the J call TRBJ2-2; no clear D. V was shortened by 3 bases and J by 1 base, with 6 bases between the two germline ends. The CDR3 has 14 amino acids. Germline V gives CDR1 MNHNS, CDR2 SASEGT. The CDR3 spells CASSDAQNTGELFF. CDR3 sequence (DNA): TGTGCCAGCAGTGACGCGCAGAACACCGGGGAGCTGTTTTTT.

The V gene is TRBV19, the J gene TRBJ1-5; D perhaps matches TRBD1 (6 bases). Per germline, CDR1 LNHDA and CDR2 SQIVND (reference sequence). Trimming cost V 9 bases and J 6 bases, with 18 bases left between them. The CDR3 runs to 14 residues. The CDR3 DNA is TGTGCCAGCCGGGACTTAGGGGGAGGTCAGCCCCAGCATTTT. As protein: CASRDLGGGQPQHF.

On this clonotype: The junction and the germline gene differ at one end; a read error may be behind it. J is TRBJ1-1 and V is TRBV2; maybe TRBD1 (6 bases). CDR3 size: 14 residues. The germline V gene encodes CDR1 SNHLY and CDR2 FYNNEI. CDR3 loop: CTSGKGRGDTEALF. The CDR3, as DNA: TGTACCAGCGGAAAAGGTCGGGGGGACACTGAAGCTCTCTTT. The entire variable domain, with the rest obtained from reference TRBV2 and TRBJ1-1, is as follows: EPEVTQTPSHQVTQMGQEVILRCVPISNHLYFYWYRQILGQKVEFLVSFYNNEISEKSEIFDDQFSVERPDGSNFTLKIRSTKLEDSAMYFCTSGKGRGDTEALFGQGTRLTVV.

This rearrangement joins TRBV7-9 to TRBJ1-3, with D hard to call. In germline, CDR1 is SEHNR, CDR2 FQNEAQ (reference sequence). V lost 4 bases, J lost 5 bases, and 6 bases lay in between. The CDR3 is 12 residues long. The CDR3 sequence is CASSSNRNTIYF. The CDR3 nucleotides are TGTGCCAGCAGCTCCAATAGAAACACCATATATTTT. The full variable domain, its missing parts supplied by reference TRBV7-9 and TRBJ1-3, is DTGVSQNPRHKITKRGQNVTFRCDPISEHNRLYWYRQTLGQGPEFLTYFQNEAQLEKSRLLSDRFSAERPKGSFSTLEIQRTEQGDSAMYLCASSSNRNTIYFGEGSWLTVV.

This clonotype occurred once. The CDR3 region has the DNA TGCAGTGCTACCGGGACTAGCGGTTCCTACGAGCAGTACTTC. Encoded protein: CSATGTSGSYEQYF. The chain carries TRBV20-1 and TRBJ2-7; TRBD2 matches at 11 bases. Losses at the gene ends were 4 bases for V and 1 base for J; bases not matched to a gene: 3. CDR1 and CDR2 from the germline V gene are DFQATT and SNEGSKA (reference sequence). This CDR3 region has 14 residues.